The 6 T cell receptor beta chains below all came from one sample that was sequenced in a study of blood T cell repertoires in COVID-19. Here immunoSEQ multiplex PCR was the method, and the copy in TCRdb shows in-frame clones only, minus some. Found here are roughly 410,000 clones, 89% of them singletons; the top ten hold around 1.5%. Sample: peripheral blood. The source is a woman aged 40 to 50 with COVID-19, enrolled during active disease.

CDR3 residues: CASSPSRDSYYGYTF. CDR3 DNA: TGTGCCAGCAGTCCCTCTCGGGACAGCTACTATGGCTACACCTTC. The chain recombines TRBV27 with TRBJ1-2; TRBD1 agrees at 7 bases. Germline values: CDR1 MNHEY, CDR2 SMNVEV (reference sequence). The V gene end was trimmed by 5 bases and the J gene end by 3 bases; junction bases not matched to a gene: 9. The CDR3 is made up of 15 amino acids.

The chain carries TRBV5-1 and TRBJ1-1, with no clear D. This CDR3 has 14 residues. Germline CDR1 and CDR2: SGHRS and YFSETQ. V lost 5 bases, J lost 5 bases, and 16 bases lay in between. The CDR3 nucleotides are TGCGCCAGCAGTCAGACCCTAGGCGAAACTGAAGCTTTCTTT. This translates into CASSQTLGETEAFF.

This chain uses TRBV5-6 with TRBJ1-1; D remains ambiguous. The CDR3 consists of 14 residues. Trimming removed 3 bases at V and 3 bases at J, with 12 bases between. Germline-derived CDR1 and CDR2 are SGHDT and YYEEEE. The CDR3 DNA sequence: TGTGCCAGCAGCTCTCTACCCCGGGACACTGAAGCTTTCTTT. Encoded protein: CASSSLPRDTEAFF.

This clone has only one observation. CDR3 residues: CASSPQQTYNEKLFF. The CDR3 DNA reads TGTGCCAGCAGCCCTCAACAGACATATAATGAAAAACTGTTTTTT. V usage is TRBV9 and J usage is TRBJ1-4; D call uncertain. The germline V gene encodes CDR1 SGDLS and CDR2 YYNGEE. The CDR3 runs to 15 residues. With 4 bases removed from V and 4 bases from J, the gap between germline ends came to 14 bases.

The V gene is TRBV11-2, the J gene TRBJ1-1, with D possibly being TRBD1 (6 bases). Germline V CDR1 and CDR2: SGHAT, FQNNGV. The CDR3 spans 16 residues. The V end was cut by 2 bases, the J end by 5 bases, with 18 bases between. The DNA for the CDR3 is TGTGCCAGCAGCTTATCGGGCCGGCAGGGACAAACTGAAGCTTTCTTT. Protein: CASSLSGRQGQTEAFF.

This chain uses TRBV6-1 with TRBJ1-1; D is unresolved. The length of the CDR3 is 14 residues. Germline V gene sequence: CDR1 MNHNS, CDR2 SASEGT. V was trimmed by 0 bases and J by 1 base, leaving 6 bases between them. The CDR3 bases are TGTGCCAGCAGTGAAGCCCACAAGAACACTGAAGCTTTCTTT. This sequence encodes CASSEAHKNTEAFF.